A single sample gave rise to the 14 T cell receptor beta chains below, sequenced in a study of Tregs in tolerant kidney transplant recipients. Repertoires were generated with immunoSEQ multiplex PCR, while TCRdb's copy carries only in-frame clones and drops some. The sample lists 25,000 to 35,000 clones; 82% were seen once. No antigen is known for these receptors. Sequencing was performed on Tregs from blood cultured with allogeneic cells. The receptors originated from a human donor in good health.

The V and J genes are TRBV6-6 and TRBJ1-6; D is perhaps TRBD1 (5 bases). This CDR3 contains 13 residues. V dropped 2 bases and J dropped 6 bases, with 5 bases sitting between them. CDR1 is MNHNY and CDR2 is SVGAGI in the germline V gene (reference sequence). CDR3 coding DNA: TGTGCCAGCAGTTACCAGGGTAATTCACCCCTCCACTTT. Encoded protein: CASSYQGNSPLHF.

The gene calls are TRBV18 and TRBJ2-7; TRBD2 aligns across 12 bases. Germline CDR1 reads KGHSH; CDR2 reads LQKENI. The CDR3 extends over 16 amino acids. J was trimmed by 2 bases and V by 2 bases; bases with no gene match: 4. This CDR3 reads CASSPSRLAGAYEQYF. The CDR3 nucleotides read TGTGCCAGCTCACCATCCCGACTAGCGGGGGCCTACGAGCAGTACTTC.

This clone showed up just once. This chain uses TRBV7-8 with TRBJ2-7, with D possibly being TRBD1 (5 bases). Germline assignment: CDR1 SGHVS and CDR2 FQNEAQ. The CDR3 is 14 residues long. V was shortened by 5 bases and J by 2 bases, with 13 bases between the two germline ends. For the CDR3, the DNA is TGTGCCAGCAGCACATGGCAGGGTACCTACGAGCAGTACTTC. This codes for CASSTWQGTYEQYF.

The rearrangement links TRBV28 to TRBJ1-3; tentatively, D is TRBD1 (5 bases). V was clipped by 5 bases and J by 0 bases, with 11 bases between them. Looked up from germline, CDR1 is MDHEN and CDR2 is SYDVKM. The CDR3 has 15 residues. The CDR3 DNA follows: TGTGCCAGCAGTCCCATGGGGGGCTCTGGAAACACCATATATTTT. Translating it yields CASSPMGGSGNTIYF.

This clone was detected a few times. This chain links TRBV4-1 with TRBJ2-3; D remains unclear. The CDR3 totals 15 residues. Trimming stripped 1 base from V and 3 bases from J, with 11 bases between. From germline, CDR1 is MGHRA and CDR2 YSYEKL. The CDR3 reads CASSQVALSTDTQYF. DNA of the CDR3: TGCGCCAGCAGCCAAGTGGCCTTGAGTACAGATACGCAGTATTTT.

This chain joins TRBV9 and TRBJ2-5; 8 nucleotides line up with TRBD2. Germline V CDR1 and CDR2: SGDLS, YYNGEE. This CDR3 has 15 residues. V was clipped by 0 bases and J by 2 bases; unmatched bases: 3. In DNA form, the CDR3 reads TGTGCCAGCAGCGTAGGAGCGGGGGTACAAGAGACCCAGTACTTC. Translation: CASSVGAGVQETQYF.

The gene calls are TRBV7-3 and TRBJ1-4; D unresolved. V dropped 5 bases and J dropped 6 bases, with 10 bases sitting between them. The CDR3 totals 13 residues. The germline CDR1 and CDR2 sequences are SGHTA and FQGTGA. As DNA, the CDR3 is TGTGCCAGCAGCCCCGGGAGCCATGAAAAACTGTTTTTT. Translation: CASSPGSHEKLFF. Together with reference TRBV7-3 and TRBJ1-4, the CDR3 gives the full variable domain: GAGVSQTPSNKVTEKGKYVELRCDPISGHTALYWYRQSLGQGPEFLIYFQGTGAADDSGLPNDRFFAVRPEGSVSTLKIQRTERGDSAVYLCASSPGSHEKLFFGSGTQLSVL.

Comments on this clone: One end of the junction is discordant with germline, which a read error may explain. Other DNA sequences within the sample encode an identical CDR3. The chain recombines TRBV7-2 with TRBJ2-7; D not certain. This CDR3 comprises 14 residues. Germline assignment: CDR1 SGHTA and CDR2 FQGNSA. This chain's CDR3 is CASSLAGFSYEQYF. CDR3 DNA sequence: TGTGCCAGCAGCTTAGCGGGCTTCTCCTATGAGCAGTACTTC.

This clone was observed once. This rearrangement joins TRBV20-1 to TRBJ2-1; tentative D call: TRBD1 (5 bases). Between the trimmed V and J ends, which lost 3 bases and 10 bases, there was a span of 10 bases. Germline assignment: CDR1 DFQATT and CDR2 SNEGSKA (reference sequence). CDR3 size: 11 residues. The CDR3 loop is CSASQGLEQFF. The CDR3 region has the DNA TGCAGTGCTAGTCAGGGCCTGGAGCAGTTCTTC.

This chain joins TRBV7-2 and TRBJ2-7, with D perhaps matching TRBD1 (5 bases). CDR1 SGHTA and CDR2 FQGNSA come from the germline V gene. The CDR3 is 17 residues long. Deletions cut 1 base from V and 1 base from J, with 17 bases between. The DNA for the CDR3 is TGTGCCAGCAGCTTAGGGGGATATCGGACACTATCCTACGAGCAGTACTTC. It specifies CASSLGGYRTLSYEQYF.

The chain couples TRBV10-1 to TRBJ1-2; D is uncertain. The germline gives CDR1 WNHNN, CDR2 SYGVQD (reference sequence). Trimming shortened V by 5 bases and J by 4 bases, and 20 bases separated the two germline ends. The CDR3 is 16 amino acids. CDR3 DNA: TGCGCCAGCAGTCATACCAAAACGCGAAAGACCTATGGCTACACCTTC. This translates into CASSHTKTRKTYGYTF.

The rearrangement joins TRBV6-5 to TRBJ2-7; no reliable D call. The CDR3 length is 11 residues. Per germline, CDR1 MNHEY and CDR2 SVGAGI. V dropped 5 bases and J dropped 4 bases, with 6 bases sitting between them. CDR3 amino acids: CASSERYEQYF. In DNA, the CDR3 is TGTGCCAGCAGTGAAAGGTACGAGCAGTACTTC.

With regard to this clone: Given the absence of the conserved phenylalanine or tryptophan at the CDR3 end, a read error is likely. The rearrangement joins TRBV29-1 to TRBJ1-1; D is unclear. The CDR3 spans 12 residues. Germline CDR1 and CDR2: SQVTM and ANQGSEA. CDR3 residues: CRLEELNTEAFL. CDR3 bases: TGCAGGCTCGAAGAGTTGAACACTGAAGCTTTCCTT.

The table lists this clone with a count of one. The rearrangement uses TRBV9 and TRBJ2-1, with unresolved D. In germline, CDR1 is SGDLS, CDR2 YYNGEE. CDR3 size: 14 residues. Trimming took off 5 bases at V and 9 bases at J, with 18 bases between the two ends. The CDR3 DNA reads as TGTGCCAGCAGTGGAGACTTCCTGATTGGTGAGCAGTTCTTC. It codes for CASSGDFLIGEQFF.